The next 3 T cell receptor beta chains were all read from a single sample in a study of blood T cells in healthy people across ages (dated by TCRdb to between 2015 and 2017). Library method: 5' RACE. The data were produced on an Illumina HiSeq 2500. A second 7 to 11 cycle PCR used a sample-barcoded 5' primer and a J-beta primer mix. TCRdb ran its own pipeline on the public reads, namely fastp trimming at Q25 and MiXCR clone calling, and kept in-frame beta chains. A single entry per CDR3 protein holds the most common genes and DNA from its merged rows. This sample has 750,000 to 1,000,000 distinct CDR3 sequences in its table, and just under 30% of those were observed once. 10% of the sample comes from the top ten. The data were also submitted as part of a second study, on T cells of mothers and their children.

The sample consisted of blood. These receptor sequences come from a woman in her thirties or forties in good health.

J is TRBJ1-2 and V is TRBV2; 8 nucleotides match TRBD1. The germline gives CDR1 SNHLY, CDR2 FYNNEI. V lost 4 bases, J lost 6 bases, and 7 bases stayed unmatched. The CDR3 totals 14 residues. The CDR3 bases are TGTGCCAGCAGTGGCCCCGGGACAGGCGATGGCTACACCTTC. Residues: CASSGPGTGDGYTF.

This clonotype was counted a few times. The chain employs TRBV4-3 and TRBJ1-1; D uncertain. The CDR3 sequence is 14 residues long. CDR1 is LGHNA, CDR2 YSLEER, per germline. V lost 1 base and J lost 4, with 10 bases in between. CDR3 sequence (DNA): TGCGCCAGCAGCCAAGTACGCGGAGTCACTGAAGCTTTCTTT. Its protein product is CASSQVRGVTEAFF.

Turning to this clonotype: Possible read error: a much larger clone is one base away. The V gene is TRBV4-1, the J gene TRBJ2-7; D unclear. CDR1 is MGHRA and CDR2 is YSYEKL in the germline V gene. This CDR3 has 13 residues. The DNA of the CDR3 is TGCGCCAGCAACCAAGATCGGGTCTACGAGCAGTACTTC. Its translation: CASNQDRVYEQYF.